Given below is one T cell receptor beta chain in context. It lacks a known antigen. Base quality data are lacking; no much larger clone is found one base away. To estimate absolute template abundance from read counts, synthetic TCR analog templates were spiked into each PCR. The immunoSEQ assay used bias-controlled V and J gene primers to amplify TCRbeta CDR3 regions from genomic DNA. Sequencing of rearranged TCRbeta segments was done at approximately 20X coverage. The study's own analysis went as follows. Clustering was used to correct sequencing errors, and CDR3s were annotated against IMGT to assign V, D and J genes. Only productive TCRbeta rearrangements were used in downstream analyses, excluding out-of-frame or stop-codon sequences. Clonality was calculated as one minus the Shannon entropy normalized by the log of the number of unique productive sequences. Clones differing between time points or between blood and tumor were identified using Fisher's exact test with Benjamini-Hochberg correction, with an adjusted p below 0.01 applied as the threshold. TCRdb provides this immuneACCESS table in a form limited to in-frame rearrangements. Some clones are lacking; in checked studies, under half of them reflect an unresolved V gene, and why the rest are absent is not known. The V and J calls and the clone size are those of that table, but D and trimming were determined from the DNA. The sample table records 29,000 or so clones; about 80% of these occur just once. The ten largest account for around 3.5% of the sample.

What this sample's time point label stands for: peripheral blood 6 weeks after treatment start. The cohort comprised 30 or so patients with locally advanced or metastatic urothelial carcinoma treated at Memorial Sloan Kettering on a trial protocol. Peripheral blood mononuclear cells were collected pretreatment and during treatment, with between 1 and 8 total time points per patient. The Qiagen DNeasy Blood extraction kit was used to purify genomic DNA from total PBMCs and tumor samples. PBMCs were collected pretreatment and during treatment and were isolated and stored as previously described. The data derive from a study of PD-L1 blockade in urothelial cancer (dated by TCRdb to about 2017). About the full investigation: Therapy was started around 2014 for all patients, and atezolizumab 1,200 mg was administered intravenously every 3 weeks. About nine tenths of the roughly 29 patients were males with bladder-origin urothelial cancer, and about 60% of the roughly 30 reported a prior smoking history. An ECOG performance status of 0 or 1 was recorded for the patients, and 0 to 3 prior chemotherapy regimens had been received by the patients. Blood samples were analyzed at two time points: 3 weeks after treatment start (second dose) and 6 weeks after treatment start. Blood samples yielded a median of approximately 150,000 T cells and more than 80,000 unique TCRs, with median clonality approximately 0.08. The study, an exploratory multi-omic analysis, examined somatic, immune and clinical correlates of response to PD-L1 blockade with atezolizumab in urothelial cancer. Pretreatment tumor samples, along with matched peripheral blood serially collected before and after atezolizumab treatment, were subjected to TCR sequencing. Durable clinical benefit meant progression-free survival longer than 6 months, and TCR features were also tested against progression-free and overall survival. In the same patients, whole exome sequencing and RNA sequencing of pretreatment tumors were performed in addition to TCR sequencing. Durable clinical benefit was achieved by nine patients but not by the remaining 20. Pretreatment blood TCR-seq was available for twenty-nine patients, at least one posttreatment blood collection was obtained for about 24 patients, and tumor TCR-seq was available for about 24 patients. On the study overall, not on this receptor specifically: Because the sample size was small (n of about 29) and many exploratory analyses were performed, the results are intended to be hypothesis-generating. Patients with durable benefit showed greater expansion of tumor-associated TCR clones in peripheral blood 3 weeks after starting treatment (n ≈ 23, p = 0.022). Improved progression-free and overall survival was found to be associated with pretreatment peripheral blood TCR clonality below the median.

The germline V and J ends show losses of 2 bases and 1 base respectively, and no gene match explains 4 bases of the junction. CDR1 SGHNT and CDR2 YYREEE are derived from the germline V gene (reference sequence). The CDR3 spans 15 residues, from the cysteine through the phenylalanine. Only the CDR3 part of the read is kept: 45 bases, read in frame from the first base. The chain is encoded by TRBV5-4 joined to TRBJ1-1; 8 junctional bases match TRBD1. The source of this sequence is a man between 70 and 80 years old with urothelial cancer. The sequences come from PBMCs, collected around atezolizumab (anti-PD-L1) treatment. The DNA reads TGTGCCAGCAGCTTAACAGGGGGTCCGAACACTGAAGCTTTCTTT. Its protein is CASSLTGGPNTEAFF.